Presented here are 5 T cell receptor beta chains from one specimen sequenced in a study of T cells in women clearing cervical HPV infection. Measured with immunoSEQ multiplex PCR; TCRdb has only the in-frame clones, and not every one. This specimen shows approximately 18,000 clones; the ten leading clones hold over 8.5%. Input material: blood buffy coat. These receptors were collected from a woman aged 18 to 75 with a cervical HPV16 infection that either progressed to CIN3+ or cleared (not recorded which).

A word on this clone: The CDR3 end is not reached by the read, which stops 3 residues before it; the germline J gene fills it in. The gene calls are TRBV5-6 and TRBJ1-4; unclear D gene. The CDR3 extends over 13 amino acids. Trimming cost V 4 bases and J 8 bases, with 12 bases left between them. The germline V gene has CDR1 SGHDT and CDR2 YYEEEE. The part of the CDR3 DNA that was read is TGTGCCAGCAGCAAACGAGTCGGGGAAAAA. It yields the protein CASSKRVGEK. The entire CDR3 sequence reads CASSKRVGEKLFF.

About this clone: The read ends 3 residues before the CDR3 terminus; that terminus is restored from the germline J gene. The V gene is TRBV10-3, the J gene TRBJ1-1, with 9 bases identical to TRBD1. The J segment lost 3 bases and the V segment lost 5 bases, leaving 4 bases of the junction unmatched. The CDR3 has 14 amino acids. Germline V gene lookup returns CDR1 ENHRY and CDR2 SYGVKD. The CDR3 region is CAISPQGADTEAFF. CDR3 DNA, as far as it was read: TGTGCCATCAGTCCACAGGGGGCAGACACTGAA.

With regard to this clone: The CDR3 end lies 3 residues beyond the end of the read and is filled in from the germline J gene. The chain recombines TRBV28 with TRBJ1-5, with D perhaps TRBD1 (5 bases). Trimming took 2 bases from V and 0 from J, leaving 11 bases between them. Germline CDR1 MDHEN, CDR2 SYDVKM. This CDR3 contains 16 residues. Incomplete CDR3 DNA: TGTGCCAGCAGTTTAAGGACATTTAATAGCAATCAGCCC. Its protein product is CASSLRTFNSNQP. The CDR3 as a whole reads CASSLRTFNSNQPQHF.

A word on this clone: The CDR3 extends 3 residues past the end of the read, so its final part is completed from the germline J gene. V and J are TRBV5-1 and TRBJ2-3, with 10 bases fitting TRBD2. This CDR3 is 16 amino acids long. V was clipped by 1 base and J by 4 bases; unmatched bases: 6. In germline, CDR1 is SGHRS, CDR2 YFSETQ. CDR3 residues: CASSLNAAGGPDTQYF. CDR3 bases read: TGCGCCAGCAGCTTGAACGCAGCGGGGGGGCCAGATACG.

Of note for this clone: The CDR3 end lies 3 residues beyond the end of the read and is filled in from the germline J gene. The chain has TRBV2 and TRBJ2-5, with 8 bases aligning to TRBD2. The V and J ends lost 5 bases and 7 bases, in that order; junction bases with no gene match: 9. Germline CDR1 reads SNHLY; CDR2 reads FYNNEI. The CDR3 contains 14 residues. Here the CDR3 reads CASSPGTSIGTQYF. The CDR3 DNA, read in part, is TGTGCCAGCAGTCCCGGGACTAGTATCGGGACC.